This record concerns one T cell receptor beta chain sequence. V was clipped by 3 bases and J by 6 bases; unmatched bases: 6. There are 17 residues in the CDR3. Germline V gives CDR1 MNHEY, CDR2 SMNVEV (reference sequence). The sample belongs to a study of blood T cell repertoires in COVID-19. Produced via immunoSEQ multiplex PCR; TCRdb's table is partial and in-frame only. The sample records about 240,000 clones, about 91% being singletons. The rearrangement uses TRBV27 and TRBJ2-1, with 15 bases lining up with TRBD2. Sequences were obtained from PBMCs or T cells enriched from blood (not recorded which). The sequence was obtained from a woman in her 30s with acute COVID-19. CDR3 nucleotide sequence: TGTGCCAGCAGTTTGCGCCGGACTAGCGGGGGGGGCAATGAGCAGTTCTTC. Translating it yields CASSLRRTSGGGNEQFF.